These T cell receptor beta chains were read from a single sample in a study of blood T cell repertoires in COVID-19. Generated by immunoSEQ multiplex PCR, the TCRdb table keeps only in-frame clones and is missing some. Here the sample spans roughly 38,000 clones, about 80% being singletons. The specimen sequenced was peripheral blood. The receptors originated from a man aged 55 to 69 with active COVID-19. Both conserved end residues are part of each CDR3. D genes are given only for firm matches. Clone size is given for some rows only: seen once, a few or many times, or a class if the clone is expanded.

d_call	j_call	clone_size	v_call	cdr3_aa	cdr3_nt
TRBD2	TRBJ2-5	.	TRBV18	CASSLGLAGVETQYF	TGTGCCAGCTCTCTAGGACTAGCGGGAGTAGAGACCCAGTACTTC
.	TRBJ1-1	.	TRBV7-8	CASSQRPGPGRPEAFF	TGTGCCAGCAGCCAGCGCCCAGGTCCGGGGAGGCCTGAAGCTTTCTTT
.	TRBJ1-4	.	TRBV4-2	CASSHQGPTGNEKLFF	TGTGCCAGCAGCCATCAGGGCCCTACGGGTAATGAAAAACTGTTTTTT
TRBD1	TRBJ2-7	.	TRBV18	CASSLGQALGNEQYF	TGTGCCAGCTCACTCGGACAGGCCCTAGGTAACGAGCAGTACTTC
.	TRBJ1-1	.	TRBV5-8	CASSLERAEAFF	TGTGCCAGCAGCTTAGAGAGGGCTGAAGCTTTCTTT
.	TRBJ2-7	.	TRBV14	CASSLQGGYEQYF	TGTGCCAGCAGCCTGCAGGGAGGCTACGAGCAGTACTTC
.	TRBJ1-1	.	TRBV6-5	CASSYYRGYTEAFF	TGTGCCAGCAGTTACTATCGGGGGTACACTGAAGCTTTCTTT
TRBD2	TRBJ2-3	.	TRBV9	CASSVDPGGRWGTDTQYF	TGTGCCAGCAGCGTAGATCCGGGAGGGCGATGGGGCACAGATACGCAGTATTTT
TRBD2	TRBJ2-1	once	TRBV7-2	CASSPLAGDPYNEQFF	TGTGCCAGCAGCCCCTTAGCGGGAGACCCCTACAATGAGCAGTTCTTC
.	TRBJ2-3	.	TRBV5-8	CASRNEQFMGTDTQYF	TGTGCCAGCAGGAACGAACAGTTTATGGGCACAGATACGCAGTATTTT
TRBD1	TRBJ2-2	.	TRBV6-5	CASRGPGQDTGELFF	TGTGCCAGCAGGGGTCCGGGACAGGACACCGGGGAGCTGTTTTTT
TRBD2	TRBJ2-3	once	TRBV4-2	CASSQTSKRQDTQYF	TGTGCCAGCAGCCAGACTAGCAAACGTCAAGATACGCAGTATTTT
.	TRBJ2-1	medium-sized	TRBV6-4	CASSAGTGDYNEQFF	TGTGCCAGCAGTGCCGGGACTGGCGACTACAATGAGCAGTTCTTC
.	TRBJ2-3	.	TRBV5-1	CASKAEATTSTDTQYF	TGCGCCAGCAAGGCGGAGGCCACCACTAGCACAGATACGCAGTATTTT
.	TRBJ2-7	.	TRBV11-2	CASSLVASGSSEQYF	TGTGCCAGCAGCTTAGTGGCGAGCGGTAGCTCCGAGCAGTACTTC
.	TRBJ1-1	.	TRBV19	CASSIYQAPWAFF	TGTGCCAGTAGTATTTACCAGGCACCTTGGGCTTTCTTT
TRBD1	TRBJ1-1	.	TRBV7-8	CASSLADTGQGRTEAFF	TGTGCCAGCAGCTTAGCGGACACCGGACAGGGAAGAACTGAAGCTTTCTTT
.	TRBJ1-2	.	TRBV5-1	CASSPGPAGGYTF	TGCGCCAGCAGCCCCGGACCGGCGGGTGGCTACACCTTC
TRBD1	TRBJ1-2	.	TRBV4-2	CASSPDRGTYGYTF	TGTGCCAGCAGCCCGGACAGGGGTACTTATGGCTACACCTTC
TRBD1	TRBJ1-3	.	TRBV4-2	CASSQDLGTATGNTIYF	TGTGCCAGCAGCCAAGACCTTGGGACAGCTACTGGAAACACCATATATTTT
.	TRBJ1-1	.	TRBV5-6	CASSLYGPSGEAFF	TGTGCCAGCAGCTTATACGGACCCAGCGGTGAAGCTTTCTTT
.	TRBJ1-2	.	TRBV3-1/TRBV3-2	CASSLEDRGYGYTF	TGTGCCAGCAGCCTCGAGGACAGAGGCTATGGCTACACCTTC
.	TRBJ2-3	.	TRBV9	CASSEQGGSTDTQYF	TGTGCCAGCAGCGAGCAGGGGGGAAGCACAGATACGCAGTATTTT
.	TRBJ1-2	once	TRBV18	CASSPSGDHGYTF	TGTGCCAGCTCACCATCAGGGGATCATGGCTACACCTTC
TRBD2	TRBJ2-1	.	TRBV7-2	CASRGGLAAYNEQFF	TGTGCCAGCAGAGGTGGGCTAGCGGCGTACAATGAGCAGTTCTTC
TRBD1	TRBJ2-5	once	TRBV7-8	CASSPRDSQETQYF	TGTGCCAGCAGCCCCCGGGACAGCCAAGAGACCCAGTACTTC
.	TRBJ2-5	.	TRBV4-1	CASSQSRDKGGETQYF	TGCGCCAGCAGCCAGAGCCGGGACAAAGGGGGAGAGACCCAGTACTTC
.	TRBJ2-7	.	TRBV6-5	CAGRGQRDDEQYF	TGTGCCGGGCGGGGACAGAGGGACGACGAGCAGTACTTC
TRBD2	TRBJ2-7	few	TRBV2	CASRTTSGRIYEQYF	TGTGCCAGCAGAACCACTAGCGGACGGATCTACGAGCAGTACTTC
.	TRBJ1-4	.	TRBV6-5	CASIRDIANEKLFF	TGTGCCAGCATTAGGGACATCGCGAATGAAAAACTGTTTTTT